Listed here are 11 T cell receptor beta chains from one sample, sequenced in a study of cytomegalovirus exposure and HLA in healthy donors (dated by TCRdb to 2016 to 2017). Library preparation employed the immunoSEQ multiplex PCR assay. A mixture of 60 forward primers for TCR Vbeta segments and 13 reverse primers for TCR Jbeta segments was used in the multiplex PCR. TCRdb re-hosts the immuneACCESS table, in-frame sequences only. Its copies lack some clones; in the studies checked, an unresolved V gene accounts for under half of them, and the cause for the rest is not known. Across this sample there are approximately 160,000 clones, with about three quarters seen only once. Around 7% of the sample belongs to the ten largest clones. Sequenced sample: PBMCs. The receptor source for this set is a woman aged 40 to 50 in good health and CMV-seropositive.

The chain is built from TRBV5-1 and TRBJ1-4; no definite D call. This CDR3 spans 14 amino acids. Trimming left V 4 bases short and J 3 bases short, with 10 bases between. Germline CDR1 is SGHRS and CDR2 is YFSETQ. In DNA, the CDR3 is TGCGCCAGCAGCAGGTCAGGCTCTAATGAAAAACTGTTTTTT. This encodes CASSRSGSNEKLFF.

V and J are TRBV18 and TRBJ1-1; perhaps TRBD1 as D (5 bases). V was trimmed by 2 bases and J by 4 bases, leaving 14 bases between them. The germline V gene encodes CDR1 KGHSH and CDR2 LQKENI. This CDR3 has 15 amino acids. CDR3 DNA sequence: TGTGCCAGCTCACCATGGGAGGGGAGCGGCACTGAAGCTTTCTTT. Translated: CASSPWEGSGTEAFF.

The table lists this clone with a count of one. The rearrangement uses TRBV19 and TRBJ1-1; 9 bases are a match to TRBD1. The ends lost 5 bases at V and 9 bases at J; junction bases unmatched: 16. This CDR3 contains 16 residues. Germline CDR1 reads LNHDA; CDR2 reads SQIVND (reference sequence). The CDR3 loop is CASSAPGQGLPGKAFF. CDR3 bases: TGTGCCAGTAGTGCTCCGGGACAGGGCCTCCCCGGTAAAGCTTTCTTT.

About this clone itself: Mismatch with germline at one junction end may stem from a read error. The V call is TRBV5-6, the J call TRBJ2-6; TRBD1 matches 9 bases. Looked up from germline, CDR1 is SGHDT and CDR2 is YYEEEE. The CDR3 runs to 17 residues. The CDR3 reads CASSLEQGASGANGLTF. CDR3 DNA sequence: TGTGCCAGCAGCTTGGAACAGGGGGCGAGTGGGGCCAACGGCCTGACTTTC.

The J gene is TRBJ2-7, the V gene TRBV27; D may be TRBD2 (5 bases). The length of the CDR3 is 13 residues. CDR1 is MNHEY, CDR2 SMNVEV, per germline (reference sequence). V gave up 6 bases and J gave up 2 bases, with 11 bases separating them. For the CDR3, the DNA is TGTGCCAGCAGACAGACGGGGACCTACGAGCAGTACTTC. It encodes CASRQTGTYEQYF.

The CDR3 coding sequence is TGTGCCAGCAGCCAAGAGACAGATTCTGGAAACACCATATATTTT. Encoded protein: CASSQETDSGNTIYF. The V gene is TRBV14, the J gene TRBJ1-3; TRBD1 is a possible D gene (5 bases). V lost 0 bases and J lost 1, with 7 bases in between. The CDR3 extends over 15 amino acids. Germline CDR1 reads SGHDN; CDR2 reads FVKESK.

The rearrangement joins TRBV7-2 to TRBJ2-7, with a tentative D call TRBD2 (5 bases). The CDR3 sequence is 12 residues long. Germline V gives CDR1 SGHTA, CDR2 FQGNSA. V lost 1 base and J lost 6, with 7 bases in between. CDR3 DNA sequence: TGTGCCAGCAGCTTAGAGAGCGGCGAGCAGTACTTC. Amino acid sequence: CASSLESGEQYF.

The chain joins TRBV2 to TRBJ1-1, with TRBD1 matching over 7 bases. Germline CDR1 reads SNHLY; CDR2 reads FYNNEI. The CDR3 covers 14 residues. The V and J ends lost 1 base and 5 bases, in that order; junction bases with no gene match: 4. CDR3 protein: CASSEGGGRTEAFF. Written as DNA, the CDR3 is TGTGCCAGCAGTGAAGGAGGGGGCAGGACTGAAGCTTTCTTT. The full variable domain, in which reference TRBV2 and TRBJ1-1 provide the parts outside the CDR3, is EPEVTQTPSHQVTQMGQEVILRCVPISNHLYFYWYRQILGQKVEFLVSFYNNEISEKSEIFDDQFSVERPDGSNFTLKIRSTKLEDSAMYFCASSEGGGRTEAFFGQGTRLTVV.

As concerns this clone: A junction end diverges from the germline sequence, so it may reflect a read error. The V call is TRBV7-9, the J call TRBJ2-7; D call uncertain. Germline-derived CDR1 and CDR2 are SEHNR and FQNEAQ (reference sequence). This CDR3 has 14 residues. The CDR3 sequence is CSSSLPRDTYEQYF. DNA of the CDR3: TGTTCCAGCAGCTTACCTAGAGATACCTACGAGCAGTACTTC.

The chain links TRBV29-1 to TRBJ1-5; TRBD1 agrees at 7 bases. V lost 6 bases and J lost 4; bases outside the gene matches: 6. The CDR3 consists of 13 residues. Germline assignment: CDR1 SQVTM and CDR2 ANQGSEA. As DNA, the CDR3 is TGCAGCGTGGCCCCAGGGGGGAATCAGCCCCAGCATTTT. It is translated as CSVAPGGNQPQHF.

The chain links TRBV5-4 to TRBJ1-2; 8 nucleotides match TRBD1. V lost 0 bases to trimming and J lost 3 bases; unmatched junction nucleotides: 4. The CDR3 loop spans 15 amino acids. Germline values: CDR1 SGHNT, CDR2 YYREEE (reference sequence). CDR3 DNA sequence: TGTGCCAGCAGCTTGGGGGACAGGCTGGACTATGGCTACACCTTC. Translating it yields CASSLGDRLDYGYTF.